The 25 T cell receptor beta chains below were found in one sample sequenced in a study of vaccination effects on CD4 cells after COVID-19. Sequencing was preceded by expansion of antigen-specific CD4+ T cells with viral peptide pools in the ViraFEST assay. After more than 9 days in culture, the CD4+ T cells were isolated. Vaccinated recipients, who were negative for nucleocapsid antibodies, had no history of SARS-CoV-2 infection. These TCRs' antigens remain unknown. Measured with immunoSEQ multiplex PCR; TCRdb has only the in-frame clones, and not every one. The top ten hold around 30% of the sample, which has some 31,000 clones, approximately 73% seen once. Source: CD4+ T cells from PBMCs cultured with HCoV-OC43 spike peptides, taken before COVID-19 vaccination. Subset given: HCoV-OC43 spike overlapping peptide pool stimulation. The receptors derive from a human donor who received a COVID-19 vaccine.

The J gene is TRBJ2-5, the V gene TRBV12-5; 7 bases map to TRBD1. V trimming: 4 bases; J trimming: 1 base; junction bases outside the gene matches: 6. This CDR3 has 15 residues. Germline V CDR1 and CDR2: LGHNT, FRNRAP. In nucleotides, the CDR3 is TGTGCTAGTGGTTGGACAGGACTCACCCAAGAGACCCAGTACTTC. Protein: CASGWTGLTQETQYF. The full variable domain, completed using reference TRBV12-5 and TRBJ2-5, is DARVTQTPRHKVTEMGQEVTMRCQPILGHNTVFWYRQTMMQGLELLAYFRNRAPLDDSGMPKDRFSAEMPDATLATLKIQPSEPRDSAVYFCASGWTGLTQETQYFGPGTRLLVL.

This clone was detected only a few times. The CDR3 DNA reads as TGTGCCAGTAGAACCGGGGCAGGGGGTTCCTACGAGCAGTACTTC. Translation: CASRTGAGGSYEQYF. This sequence joins TRBV19 and TRBJ2-7; TRBD1 aligns across 7 bases. V lost 6 bases and J lost 1; bases outside the gene matches: 9. The germline V gene has CDR1 LNHDA and CDR2 SQIVND (reference sequence). The CDR3 is 15 amino acids.

The chain has TRBV18 and TRBJ1-1, with a weak D call TRBD1 (5 bases). Trimming took 3 bases from V and 1 from J, leaving 12 bases between them. The CDR3 spans 15 residues. CDR1 and CDR2 from the germline V gene are KGHSH and LQKENI. The CDR3 bases are TGTGCCAGCTCACCCCCGGGACCGTCGAACACTGAAGCTTTCTTT. Amino acid sequence: CASSPPGPSNTEAFF.

CDR3 nucleotide sequence: TGCAGCGCCACGGGACAAAGGAACACTGAAGCTTTCTTT. Its translation is CSATGQRNTEAFF. The chain carries TRBV29-1 and TRBJ1-1, with a weak D call TRBD1 (6 bases). Trimming removed 7 bases at V and 1 base at J, with 13 bases between. The CDR3 runs 13 residues. The germline V gene has CDR1 SQVTM and CDR2 ANQGSEA.

The chain carries TRBV6-5 and TRBJ2-1; perhaps TRBD2 as D (6 bases). The CDR3 runs to 15 residues. Germline CDR1 MNHEY, CDR2 SVGAGI. V lost 7 bases to trimming and J lost 0 bases, with 13 bases between them. CDR3 residues: CASITGTYSYNEQFF. CDR3 sequence (DNA): TGTGCCAGCATCACCGGGACTTACTCCTACAATGAGCAGTTCTTC.

CDR3 bases: TGTGCCAGCAGGGTGGGGGAGCGGGACTATGGCTACACCTTC. It translates to CASRVGERDYGYTF. The chain recombines TRBV2 with TRBJ1-2, with a possible D match to TRBD1 (5 bases). The V and J ends lost 6 bases and 3 bases respectively, with 14 bases between them. The CDR3 contains 14 residues. CDR1 is SNHLY and CDR2 is FYNNEI in the germline V gene.

The CDR3 loop is CASSPRGANGNTIYF. CDR3 DNA: TGTGCCAGCTCACCTCGGGGGGCAAACGGAAACACCATATATTTT. This chain connects TRBV18 to TRBJ1-3; tentatively, D is TRBD1 (6 bases). There are 15 residues in the CDR3. Germline V gives CDR1 KGHSH, CDR2 LQKENI. The ends were cut back, 3 bases at V and 4 bases at J, with 13 bases in the middle.

This clone has just a few counts. The chain is built from TRBV11-2 and TRBJ2-6; D unclear. The CDR3 consists of 15 residues. Germline V lookup: CDR1 SGHAT, CDR2 FQNNGV. Trimming took 1 base from V and 0 from J, leaving 4 bases between them. As DNA, the CDR3 is TGTGCCAGCAGCTTAGCCCCCTCTGGGGCCAACGTCCTGACTTTC. Translating it yields CASSLAPSGANVLTF.

The gene calls are TRBV10-3 and TRBJ2-2; 7 bases fit TRBD1. Trimming removed 6 bases from V and 4 bases from J; junction bases left unmatched: 8. CDR3 length: 15 amino acids. Germline CDR1 ENHRY, CDR2 SYGVKD. As DNA, the CDR3 is TGTGCCATCAGCGCCGGACAGGAAGGCACCGGGGAGCTGTTTTTT. It encodes CAISAGQEGTGELFF.

This clone was picked up one time. V usage is TRBV3-1 (or the pseudogene TRBV3-2) and J usage is TRBJ1-2; the match to TRBD1 covers 10 bases. Looked up from germline, CDR1 is LGHDT and CDR2 is YNNKEL (reference sequence). This CDR3 region has 14 residues. After removal of 8 bases from V and 2 bases from J, the junction contained 5 bases not matched to a gene. The CDR3 coding sequence is TGTGCCAGCGAACCGGGACAGGGGAACTATGGCTACACCTTC. Protein sequence: CASEPGQGNYGYTF.

The J gene is TRBJ1-5, the V gene TRBV28; D may be TRBD1 (5 bases). Trimming took 6 bases from V and 4 from J, leaving 13 bases between them. Germline assignment: CDR1 MDHEN and CDR2 SYDVKM. There are 14 residues in the CDR3. CDR3 amino acids: CASSLRGANQPQHF. The CDR3 bases are TGTGCCAGCAGCTTAAGGGGCGCAAATCAGCCCCAGCATTTT.

The CDR3 sequence: CASTMFGGTDTQYF. The CDR3 DNA is TGTGCCAGCACCATGTTTGGAGGGACAGATACGCAGTATTTT. The J gene is TRBJ2-3, the V gene TRBV2; maybe TRBD2 (6 bases). The CDR3 consists of 14 residues. The germline V gene encodes CDR1 SNHLY and CDR2 FYNNEI. V lost 7 bases and J 3 bases, leaving 14 bases between the germline ends.

The rearrangement joins TRBV2 to TRBJ2-7; D may be TRBD2 (6 bases). V was shortened by 8 bases and J by 0 bases, with 17 bases between the two germline ends. CDR1 SNHLY and CDR2 FYNNEI come from the germline V gene. The CDR3 length is 15 residues. CDR3 sequence reads: CASVEEGGNSYEQYF. DNA for the CDR3: TGTGCCAGCGTCGAGGAGGGAGGCAACTCCTACGAGCAGTACTTC. The full variable domain, with the rest looked up from reference TRBV2 and TRBJ2-7, is EPEVTQTPSHQVTQMGQEVILRCVPISNHLYFYWYRQILGQKVEFLVSFYNNEISEKSEIFDDQFSVERPDGSNFTLKIRSTKLEDSAMYFCASVEEGGNSYEQYFGPGTRLTVT.

The chain carries TRBV3-1 (or the pseudogene TRBV3-2) and TRBJ2-1, with TRBD2 identical over 13 bases. The germline V gene encodes CDR1 LGHDT and CDR2 YNNKEL (reference sequence). V lost 0 bases, J lost 7 bases, and 9 bases stayed unmatched. The CDR3 extends over 18 amino acids. The CDR3 bases are TGTGCCAGCAGCCAAGACTGGACTAGCGGGAGATTGTTGAATGAGCAGTTCTTC. Translating it yields CASSQDWTSGRLLNEQFF.

The V call is TRBV7-9, the J call TRBJ1-3; no definite D call. The CDR3 is made up of 12 amino acids. Germline CDR1 reads SEHNR; CDR2 reads FQNEAQ (reference sequence). V was pared by 5 bases and J by 7 bases, with 9 bases between. The CDR3 nucleotides are TGTGCCAGCAGCCCTGCGGGGAACACCATATATTTT. This sequence encodes CASSPAGNTIYF.

The chain carries TRBV3-1 (or the pseudogene TRBV3-2) and TRBJ2-7; TRBD2 matches at 7 bases. The CDR3 is 19 amino acids. V dropped 0 bases and J dropped 0; count of bases not matched to a gene: 14. From germline, CDR1 is LGHDT and CDR2 YNNKEL (reference sequence). For the CDR3, the DNA is TGTGCCAGCAGCCAAGACGGGGGGACTACTACTTTGAGCTCCTACGAGCAGTACTTC. Amino acids: CASSQDGGTTTLSSYEQYF.

The rearrangement uses TRBV10-3 and TRBJ1-3, with D unresolved. From germline, CDR1 is ENHRY and CDR2 SYGVKD. Trimming took 6 bases from V and 4 from J, leaving 10 bases between them. This CDR3 spans 13 amino acids. CDR3: CAIRGELGNTIYF. In nucleotides, the CDR3 is TGTGCCATCAGGGGTGAACTCGGAAACACCATATATTTT.

The chain links TRBV30 to TRBJ1-4; D gene unclear. The germline gives CDR1 GTSNPN, CDR2 SVGIG (reference sequence). V gave up 0 bases and J gave up 7 bases, with 6 bases separating them. The CDR3 loop spans 12 amino acids. The CDR3 nucleotides are TGTGCCTGGAGTGTAGGCCTTGAAAAACTGTTTTTT. It is translated as CAWSVGLEKLFF.

The rearrangement links TRBV28 to TRBJ2-1; 7 nucleotides match TRBD2. Germline V gene data show CDR1 as MDHEN and CDR2 as SYDVKM. The CDR3 has 12 residues. The trim removed 7 bases at V and 15 bases at J, leaving 12 bases unmatched. The CDR3 nucleotides read TGTGCCAGCAACTCACTAGCGAAGGGGTCGTTCTTC. Translating it yields CASNSLAKGSFF.

The chain recombines TRBV14 with TRBJ2-1, with no clear D. Germline assignment: CDR1 SGHDN and CDR2 FVKESK. The CDR3 sequence is 13 residues long. Trimming cost V 1 base and J 5 bases, with 6 bases left between them. This CDR3 reads CASSQALHNEQFF. The CDR3 DNA reads as TGTGCCAGCAGCCAAGCTCTACACAATGAGCAGTTCTTC.

This clone was detected once. V gene TRBV5-4 combines with J gene TRBJ1-2; TRBD1 aligns across 9 bases. Losses at the gene ends were 0 bases for V and 2 bases for J; bases not matched to a gene: 2. Germline CDR1 and CDR2: SGHNT and YYREEE (reference sequence). The CDR3 is made up of 15 amino acids. CDR3 protein: CASSLADRGNYGYTF. In DNA form, the CDR3 reads TGTGCCAGCAGCTTGGCGGACAGGGGAAACTATGGCTACACCTTC. Complete variable domain (other parts from reference TRBV5-4 and TRBJ1-2): ETGVTQSPTHLIKTRGQQVTLRCSSQSGHNTVSWYQQALGQGPQFIFQYYREEENGRGNFPPRFSGLQFPNYSSELNVNALELDDSALYLCASSLADRGNYGYTFGSGTRLTVV.

This clone was found a few times. J is TRBJ1-5 and V is TRBV5-5; D not resolved. CDR3 length: 15 amino acids. Germline V gene sequence: CDR1 SGHKS, CDR2 YYEKEE (reference sequence). Trimming took 1 base from V and 2 from J, leaving 10 bases between them. CDR3 nucleotide sequence: TGTGCCAGCAGCTTGTGGGTCAGAGGCAATCAGCCCCAGCATTTT. This encodes CASSLWVRGNQPQHF.

The CDR3, as DNA: TGTGCCAGCAGCTTTTTTGGGCGGGAGGGCCCCGGTGAGCAGTTCTTC. Residues: CASSFFGREGPGEQFF. This chain uses TRBV5-6 with TRBJ2-1; 9 bases map to TRBD2. V lost 2 bases to trimming and J lost 9 bases; unmatched junction nucleotides: 12. CDR1 is SGHDT, CDR2 YYEEEE, per germline. This CDR3 is built from 16 residues. Variable domain in full (rest from reference TRBV5-6 and TRBJ2-1): DAGVTQSPTHLIKTRGQQVTLRCSPKSGHDTVSWYQQALGQGPQFIFQYYEEEERQRGNFPDRFSGHQFPNYSSELNVNALLLGDSALYLCASSFFGREGPGEQFFGPGTRLTVL.

CDR3 coding DNA: TGTGCCAGCAGTGACGGGACCGCCCAAGAGACCCAGTACTTC. Protein: CASSDGTAQETQYF. The chain carries TRBV2 and TRBJ2-5; tentatively, D is TRBD1 or TRBD2 (5 bases each). The CDR3 loop spans 14 amino acids. V lost 3 bases and J 1 base, leaving 9 bases between the germline ends. The germline V gene encodes CDR1 SNHLY and CDR2 FYNNEI.

This chain links TRBV29-1 with TRBJ1-4; D not certain. V was shortened by 6 bases and J by 0 bases, with 14 bases between the two germline ends. Germline CDR1 SQVTM, CDR2 ANQGSEA. This CDR3 has 15 residues. The DNA of the CDR3 is TGCAGCGTCCGATCGGACCGGACAACTAATGAAAAACTGTTTTTT. Translation: CSVRSDRTTNEKLFF.